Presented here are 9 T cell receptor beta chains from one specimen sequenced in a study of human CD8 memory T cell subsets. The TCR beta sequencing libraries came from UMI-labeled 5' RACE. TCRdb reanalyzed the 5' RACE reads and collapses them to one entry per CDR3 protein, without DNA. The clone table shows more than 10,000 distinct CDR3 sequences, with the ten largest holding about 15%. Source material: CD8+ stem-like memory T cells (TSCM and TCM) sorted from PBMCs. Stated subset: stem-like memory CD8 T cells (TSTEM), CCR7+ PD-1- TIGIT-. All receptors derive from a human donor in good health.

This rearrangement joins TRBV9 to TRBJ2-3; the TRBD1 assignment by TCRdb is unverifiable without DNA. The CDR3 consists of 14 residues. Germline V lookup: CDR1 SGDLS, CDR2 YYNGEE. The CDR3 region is CASSDSGGPDTQYF. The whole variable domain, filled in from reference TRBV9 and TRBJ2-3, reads DSGVTQTPKHLITATGQRVTLRCSPRSGDLSVYWYQQSLDQGLQFLIQYYNGEERAKGNILERFSAQQFPDLHSELNLSSLELGDSALYFCASSDSGGPDTQYFGPGTRLTVL.

The CDR3 here is CAISELTSGSSYNEQFF. V and J are TRBV10-3 and TRBJ2-1; the D call of TRBD2 rests on TCRdb alone, since no DNA is present to check it. The germline V gene has CDR1 ENHRY and CDR2 SYGVKD. The CDR3 runs to 17 residues.

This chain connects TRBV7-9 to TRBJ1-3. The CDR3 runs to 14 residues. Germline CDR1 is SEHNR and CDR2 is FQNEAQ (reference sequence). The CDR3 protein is CASSPPTAGNTIYF. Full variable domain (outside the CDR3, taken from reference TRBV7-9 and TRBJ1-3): DTGVSQNPRHKITKRGQNVTFRCDPISEHNRLYWYRQTLGQGPEFLTYFQNEAQLEKSRLLSDRFSAERPKGSFSTLEIQRTEQGDSAMYLCASSPPTAGNTIYFGEGSWLTVV.

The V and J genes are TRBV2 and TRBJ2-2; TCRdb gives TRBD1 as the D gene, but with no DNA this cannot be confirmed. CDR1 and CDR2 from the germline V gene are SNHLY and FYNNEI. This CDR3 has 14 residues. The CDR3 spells CASTEGGNTGELFF.

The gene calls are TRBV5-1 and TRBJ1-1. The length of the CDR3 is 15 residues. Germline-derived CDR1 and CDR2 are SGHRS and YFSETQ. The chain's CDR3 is CASSLDQGGGNEAFF.

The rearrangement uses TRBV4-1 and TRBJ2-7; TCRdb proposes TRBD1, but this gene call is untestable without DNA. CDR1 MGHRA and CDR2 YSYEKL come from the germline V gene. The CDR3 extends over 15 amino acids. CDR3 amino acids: CASSQLSTGMREQYF.

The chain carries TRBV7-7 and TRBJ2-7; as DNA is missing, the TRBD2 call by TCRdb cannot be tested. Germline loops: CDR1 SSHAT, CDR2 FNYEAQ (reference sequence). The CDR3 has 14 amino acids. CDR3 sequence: CASSPGLAVYEQYF. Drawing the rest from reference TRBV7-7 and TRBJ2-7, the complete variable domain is GAGVSQSPRYKVTKRGQDVTLRCDPISSHATLYWYQQALGQGPEFLTYFNYEAQPDKSGLPSDRFSAERPEGSISTLTIQRTEQRDSAMYRCASSPGLAVYEQYFGPGTRLTVT.

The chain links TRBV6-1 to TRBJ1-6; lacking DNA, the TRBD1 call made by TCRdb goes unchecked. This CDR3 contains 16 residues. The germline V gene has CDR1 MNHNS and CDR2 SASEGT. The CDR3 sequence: CASSPSAGTDDSPLHF.

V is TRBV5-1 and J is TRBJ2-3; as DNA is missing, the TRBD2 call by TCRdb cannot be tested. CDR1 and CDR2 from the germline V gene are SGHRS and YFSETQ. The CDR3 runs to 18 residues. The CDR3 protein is CASSLTTSGMTRTDTQYF.